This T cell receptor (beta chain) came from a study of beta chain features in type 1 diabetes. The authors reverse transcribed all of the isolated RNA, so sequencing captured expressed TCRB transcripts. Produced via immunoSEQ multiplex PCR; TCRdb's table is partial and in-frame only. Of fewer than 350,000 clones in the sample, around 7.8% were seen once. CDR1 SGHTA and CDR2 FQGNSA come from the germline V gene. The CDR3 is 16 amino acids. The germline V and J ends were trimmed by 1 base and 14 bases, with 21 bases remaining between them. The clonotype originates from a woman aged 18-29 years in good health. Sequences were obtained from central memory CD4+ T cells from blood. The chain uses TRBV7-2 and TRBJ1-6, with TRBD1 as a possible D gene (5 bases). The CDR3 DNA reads TGTGCCAGCAGCTTAGGAGGGCCCTACCAGGGTTGGACCCTCCACTTT. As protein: CASSLGGPYQGWTLHF.